The sequence of this TCR beta chain was determined in a study of CD8 T cells in ankylosing spondylitis. This CDR3 is 14 amino acids long. With 5 bases clipped from V and 1 base from J, the junction kept 3 bases outside the gene matches. The V gene's germline CDR1 is DFQATT and CDR2 SNEGSKA (reference sequence). This clonotype was recorded at least ten times. TCRdb re-called the 5' RACE reads through MiXCR, storing one row per CDR3 protein. The sample lists under 200,000 distinct CDR3 sequences; roughly 10% were seen once. The TCR originated in a male donor with ankylosing spondylitis or in good health (not recorded which). The genes are TRBV20-1 and TRBJ2-1; TRBD1 agrees at 9 bases. Sequencing was done on a sample of blood, either unsorted or a sorted T cell fraction (not recorded which). The CDR3 is CSARDRVSYNEQFF. In nucleotides, the CDR3 is TGCAGTGCTCGGGACAGGGTTTCCTACAATGAGCAGTTCTTC.